What follows are 9 T cell receptor beta chains derived from one specimen sequenced in a study of cytomegalovirus exposure and HLA in healthy donors. The PCR made use of 60 Vbeta and 13 Jbeta primers. TCRdb keeps only in-frame clones here, not all; method: immunoSEQ multiplex PCR. Here the sample spans 95,000 to 150,000 clones, around 80% being singletons. The sequencing sample was made of PBMCs. These receptors were taken from a female donor in good health and CMV-seropositive.

The CDR3 DNA sequence: TGTGCCAGTAGTATAGTACCCCGTCTTGCGAATGAGCAGTTCTTC. It codes for CASSIVPRLANEQFF. The chain joins TRBV19 to TRBJ2-1; D is uncertain. The CDR3 is 15 residues long. Looked up from germline, CDR1 is LNHDA and CDR2 is SQIVND (reference sequence). Trimming cost V 1 base and J 7 bases, with 14 bases left between them.

This clone was found once. V and J are TRBV7-2 and TRBJ2-7; maybe TRBD2 (5 bases). Per the germline V gene, CDR1 is SGHTA and CDR2 is FQGNSA. Trimming pared 8 bases from V and 3 bases from J, leaving 14 bases between. The CDR3 totals 13 residues. CDR3 region: CASEDASFYEQYF. The CDR3 DNA is TGTGCCAGCGAGGATGCTAGCTTCTACGAGCAGTACTTC.

This chain connects TRBV2 to TRBJ2-7, with D tentatively TRBD2 (5 bases). The germline gives CDR1 SNHLY, CDR2 FYNNEI. Trimming shortened V by 4 bases and J by 7 bases, and 11 bases separated the two germline ends. The CDR3 covers 12 residues. CDR3 nucleotides: TGTGCCAGCAGTGTGAGTTCGGGAGAGCAGTACTTC. Amino acids: CASSVSSGEQYF.

Only one count was recorded for this clone. The V call is TRBV6-1, the J call TRBJ2-3; 7 bases align to TRBD1. The CDR3 is 13 amino acids. V trimming: 8 bases; J trimming: 3 bases; junction bases outside the gene matches: 5. Germline lookup yields CDR1 MNHNS and CDR2 SASEGT. The CDR3 sequence is CASVDRITDTQYF. The CDR3 DNA follows: TGTGCCAGCGTGGACAGGATTACAGATACGCAGTATTTT.

The chain links TRBV5-1 to TRBJ2-2; the match to TRBD2 covers 9 bases. The CDR3 contains 17 residues. CDR1 and CDR2 from the germline V gene are SGHRS and YFSETQ. V dropped 0 bases and J dropped 6; count of bases not matched to a gene: 9. The CDR3 DNA reads as TGCGCCAGCAGCTTGGATGCGGGGGGGCCCGGGCCCGGGGAGCTGTTTTTT. Translation gives CASSLDAGGPGPGELFF.

This clone was observed a single time. This chain's CDR3 is CASSLRSGRGAINEQFF. CDR3 bases: TGTGCCAGCAGCTTACGGTCCGGGCGGGGGGCCATCAATGAGCAGTTCTTC. The chain has TRBV7-3 and TRBJ2-1; 8 nucleotides line up with TRBD2. Looked up from germline, CDR1 is SGHTA and CDR2 is FQGTGA. V lost 2 bases and J lost 6; bases outside the gene matches: 12. The CDR3 runs 17 residues.

This sequence joins TRBV5-8 and TRBJ2-7; tentatively, D is TRBD2 (5 bases). CDR1 and CDR2 (germline): SGHTS, YDEGEE. The CDR3 consists of 15 residues. Trimming pared 4 bases from V and 0 bases from J, leaving 14 bases between. The CDR3 nucleotides read TGTGCCAGCAGCCTAGGACTCGCGAGCTCCTACGAGCAGTACTTC. Translating it yields CASSLGLASSYEQYF.

This clone was counted once. The CDR3 sequence is CASSGTTAGASQETQYF. The CDR3 DNA reads TGTGCCAGCAGCGGAACGACGGCGGGGGCTTCCCAAGAGACCCAGTACTTC. The chain uses TRBV9 and TRBJ2-5; a weak D match, TRBD2 (7 bases). Trimming stripped 3 bases from V and 1 base from J, with 19 bases between. CDR1 SGDLS and CDR2 YYNGEE come from the germline V gene. This CDR3 spans 17 amino acids.

V usage is TRBV6-6 and J usage is TRBJ2-5, with D perhaps matching TRBD1 (6 bases). Germline assignment: CDR1 MNHNY and CDR2 SVGAGI (reference sequence). The V end was cut by 4 bases, the J end by 5 bases, with 14 bases between. This CDR3 spans 14 amino acids. The CDR3 coding sequence is TGTGCCAGCAGTTCACACCAGGGGTTGGAGACCCAGTACTTC. Translation: CASSSHQGLETQYF.